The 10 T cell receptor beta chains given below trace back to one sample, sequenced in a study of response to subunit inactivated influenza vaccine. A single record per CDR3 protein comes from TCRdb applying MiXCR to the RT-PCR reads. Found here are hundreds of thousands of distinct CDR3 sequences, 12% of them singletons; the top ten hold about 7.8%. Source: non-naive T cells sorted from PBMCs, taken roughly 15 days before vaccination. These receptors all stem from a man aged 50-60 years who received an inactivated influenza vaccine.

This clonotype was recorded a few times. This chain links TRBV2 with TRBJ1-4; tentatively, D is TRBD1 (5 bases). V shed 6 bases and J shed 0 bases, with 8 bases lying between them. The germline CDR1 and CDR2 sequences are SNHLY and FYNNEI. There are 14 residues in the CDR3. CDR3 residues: CASRWGTTNEKLFF. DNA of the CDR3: TGTGCCAGCAGATGGGGGACAACTAATGAAAAACTGTTTTTT.

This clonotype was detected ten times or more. The CDR3, as DNA: TGTGCCAGCAGCCAAGTAACCGGGGGCCCCTACGAGCAGTACTTC. It is translated as CASSQVTGGPYEQYF. V gene TRBV4-2 combines with J gene TRBJ2-7; D may match TRBD1 or TRBD2 (6 bases each). CDR3 size: 15 residues. With 1 base removed from V and 2 bases from J, the gap between germline ends came to 12 bases. Looked up from germline, CDR1 is LGHNA and CDR2 is YNFKEQ.

The CDR3 loop is CASSSPGQMYNEQFF. In nucleotides, the CDR3 is TGTGCCAGCAGTTCTCCGGGACAAATGTACAATGAGCAGTTCTTC. The chain joins TRBV12-3 or TRBV12-4 to TRBJ2-1; weak D call: TRBD1 (6 bases). Trimming took 4 bases from V and 4 from J, leaving 14 bases between them. CDR3 length equals 15 residues.

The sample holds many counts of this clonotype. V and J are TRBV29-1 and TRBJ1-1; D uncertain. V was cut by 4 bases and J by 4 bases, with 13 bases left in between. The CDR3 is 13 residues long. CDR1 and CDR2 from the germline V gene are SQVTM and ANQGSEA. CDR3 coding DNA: TGCAGCGTTGGTATAGGGAGGATCACTGAAGCTTTCTTT. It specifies CSVGIGRITEAFF.

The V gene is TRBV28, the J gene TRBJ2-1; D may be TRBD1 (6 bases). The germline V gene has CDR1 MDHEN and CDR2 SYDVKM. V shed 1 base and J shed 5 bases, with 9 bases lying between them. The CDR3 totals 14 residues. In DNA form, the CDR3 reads TGTGCCAGCAGTTTATATGGGACAAACAATGAGCAGTTCTTC. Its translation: CASSLYGTNNEQFF. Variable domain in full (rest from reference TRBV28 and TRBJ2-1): DVKVTQSSRYLVKRTGEKVFLECVQDMDHENMFWYRQDPGLGLRLIYFSYDVKMKEKGDIPEGYSVSREKKERFSLILESASTNQTSMYLCASSLYGTNNEQFFGPGTRLTVL.

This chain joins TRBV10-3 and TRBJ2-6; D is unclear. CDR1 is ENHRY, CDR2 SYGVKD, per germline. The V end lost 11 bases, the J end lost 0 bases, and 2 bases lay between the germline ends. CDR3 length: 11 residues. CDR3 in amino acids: CAASGANVLTF. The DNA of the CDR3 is TGTGCCGCCTCTGGGGCCAACGTCCTGACTTTC.

The chain's CDR3 is CASSLDRGSNSPLHF. For the CDR3, the DNA is TGTGCCAGCAGCTTAGATCGGGGATCGAATTCACCCCTCCACTTT. The chain joins TRBV7-2 to TRBJ1-6; D is ambiguous. V gave up 1 base and J gave up 7 bases, with 11 bases separating them. In germline, CDR1 is SGHTA, CDR2 FQGNSA. The CDR3 totals 15 residues. Together with reference TRBV7-2 and TRBJ1-6, the CDR3 gives the full variable domain: GAGVSQSPSNKVTEKGKDVELRCDPISGHTALYWYRQSLGQGLEFLIYFQGNSAPDKSGLPSDRFSAERTGGSVSTLTIQRTQQEDSAVYLCASSLDRGSNSPLHFGNGTRLTVT.

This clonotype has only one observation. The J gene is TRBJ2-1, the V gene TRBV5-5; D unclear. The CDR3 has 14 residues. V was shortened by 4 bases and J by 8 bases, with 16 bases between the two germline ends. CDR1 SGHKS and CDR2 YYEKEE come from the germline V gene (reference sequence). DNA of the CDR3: TGTGCCAGCAGCGTAGAGCCGATGAGCGATGAGCAGTTCTTC. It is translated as CASSVEPMSDEQFF.

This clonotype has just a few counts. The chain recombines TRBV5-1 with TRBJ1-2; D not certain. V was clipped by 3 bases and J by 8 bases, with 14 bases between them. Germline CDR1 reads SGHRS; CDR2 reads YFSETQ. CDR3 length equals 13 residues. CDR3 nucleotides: TGCGCCAGCAGCTCGACACCTATGAGGGGCTACACCTTC. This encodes CASSSTPMRGYTF. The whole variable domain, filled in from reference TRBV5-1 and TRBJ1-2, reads KAGVTQTPRYLIKTRGQQVTLSCSPISGHRSVSWYQQTPGQGLQFLFEYFSETQRNKGNFPGRFSGRQFSNSRSEMNVSTLELGDSALYLCASSSTPMRGYTFGSGTRLTVV.

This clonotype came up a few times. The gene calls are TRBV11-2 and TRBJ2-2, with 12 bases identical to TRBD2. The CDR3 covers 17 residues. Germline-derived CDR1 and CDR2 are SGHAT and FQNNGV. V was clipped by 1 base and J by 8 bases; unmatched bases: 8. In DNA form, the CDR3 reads TGTGCCAGCAGCTTAGGCCCCCCAGGACTAGCGGGGGGGGAGCTGTTTTTT. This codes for CASSLGPPGLAGGELFF.